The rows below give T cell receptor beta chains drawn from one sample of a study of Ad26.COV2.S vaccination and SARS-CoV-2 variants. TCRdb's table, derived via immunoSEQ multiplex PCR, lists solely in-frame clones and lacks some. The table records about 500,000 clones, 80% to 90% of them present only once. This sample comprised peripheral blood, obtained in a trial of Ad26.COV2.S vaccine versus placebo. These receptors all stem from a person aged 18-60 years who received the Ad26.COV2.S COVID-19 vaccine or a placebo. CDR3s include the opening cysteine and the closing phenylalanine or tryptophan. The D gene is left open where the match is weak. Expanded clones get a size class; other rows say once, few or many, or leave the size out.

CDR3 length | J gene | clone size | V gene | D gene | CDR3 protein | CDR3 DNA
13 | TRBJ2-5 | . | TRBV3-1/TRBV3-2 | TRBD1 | CATWDRGGGTQYF | TGTGCCACCTGGGACAGGGGAGGGGGGACCCAGTACTTC
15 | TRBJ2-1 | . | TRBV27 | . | CASSGLDGSYNEQFF | TGTGCCAGCAGTGGGCTTGACGGTTCCTACAATGAGCAGTTCTTC
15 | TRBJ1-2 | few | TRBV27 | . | CASSFTGTSYYGYTF | TGTGCCAGCAGTTTCACCGGGACAAGCTACTATGGCTACACCTTC
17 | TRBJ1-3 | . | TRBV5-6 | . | CASSLSFRVNSGNTIYF | TGTGCCAGCAGCTTGTCATTCAGGGTTAATTCCGGAAACACCATATATTTT
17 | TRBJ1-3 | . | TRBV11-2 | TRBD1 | CASSPSPTGGTGNTIYF | TGTGCCAGCAGCCCCTCTCCCACAGGGGGAACTGGAAACACCATATATTTT
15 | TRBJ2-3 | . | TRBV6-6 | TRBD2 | CASSSSGGATDTQYF | TGTGCCAGCAGCTCTAGCGGGGGGGCCACAGATACGCAGTATTTT
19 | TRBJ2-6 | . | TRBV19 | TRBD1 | CASSISQGDRVSGANVLTF | TGTGCCAGTAGTATCTCACAGGGGGACAGGGTATCTGGGGCCAACGTCCTGACTTTC
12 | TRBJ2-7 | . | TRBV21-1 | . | CASSRVGYEQYF | TGTGCCAGCAGCCGGGTCGGCTACGAGCAGTACTTC
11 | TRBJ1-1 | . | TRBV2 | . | CASSVNTEAFF | TGTGCCAGCAGCGTAAACACTGAAGCTTTCTTT
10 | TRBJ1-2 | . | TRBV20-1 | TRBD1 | CVGTAYGYTF | TGCGTCGGGACAGCCTATGGCTACACCTTC
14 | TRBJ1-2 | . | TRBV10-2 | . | CASGTGSLDYGYTF | TGCGCCAGCGGGACCGGGAGCCTAGACTATGGCTACACCTTC
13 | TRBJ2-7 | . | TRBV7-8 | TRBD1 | CASSSRQGREQYF | TGTGCCAGCAGCTCCAGACAGGGACGAGAGCAGTACTTC
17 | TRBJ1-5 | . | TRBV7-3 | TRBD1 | CASSLAGGGSSNQPQHF | TGTGCCAGCAGCTTAGCAGGGGGCGGCTCTAGCAATCAGCCCCAGCATTTT
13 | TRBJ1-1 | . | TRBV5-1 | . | CASSGGNGPEAFF | TGCGCCAGCAGCGGGGGCAATGGGCCTGAAGCTTTCTTT
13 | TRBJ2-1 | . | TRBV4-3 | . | CASSQVSYNEQFF | TGCGCCAGCAGCCAAGTTTCATACAATGAGCAGTTCTTC
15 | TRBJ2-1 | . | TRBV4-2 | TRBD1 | CASSQGTGINNEQFF | TGTGCCAGCAGCCAAGGGACAGGTATTAATAATGAGCAGTTCTTC
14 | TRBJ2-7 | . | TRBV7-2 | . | CASSFGMTSYEQYF | TGTGCCAGCAGCTTTGGGATGACCTCTTACGAGCAGTACTTC
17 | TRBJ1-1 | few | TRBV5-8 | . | CASSVKLSRKMNTEAFF | TGTGCCAGCAGCGTAAAATTGAGCCGGAAAATGAACACTGAAGCTTTCTTT
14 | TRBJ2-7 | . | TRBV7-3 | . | CASSHYRGIYEQYF | TGTGCCAGCAGCCACTACCGGGGAATCTACGAGCAGTACTTC
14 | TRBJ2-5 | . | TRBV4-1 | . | CASSQTGTQETQYF | TGCGCCAGCAGCCAAACAGGGACCCAAGAGACCCAGTACTTC
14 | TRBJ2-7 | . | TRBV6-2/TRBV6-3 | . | CASSYWQSLNEQYF | TGTGCCAGCAGTTACTGGCAGTCCCTAAACGAGCAGTACTTC